The 6 T cell receptor beta chains presented below share a single source sample, sequenced in a study of blood T cell repertoires in COVID-19. Repertoires were generated with immunoSEQ multiplex PCR, while TCRdb's copy carries only in-frame clones and drops some. The sample lists 180,000 or so clones, approximately 80% seen once, with approximately 15% in the top ten. The material sequenced was PBMCs or T cells enriched from blood (not recorded which). The receptor source for this set is a man aged 55 to 69 who had been exposed to COVID-19.

This chain joins TRBV28 and TRBJ2-4; D unclear. V was trimmed by 5 bases and J by 0 bases, leaving 8 bases between them. The CDR3 has 14 residues. Looked up from germline, CDR1 is MDHEN and CDR2 is SYDVKM. CDR3 bases: TGTGCCAGCAGTCCCCCATTAGCCAAAAACATTCAGTACTTC. It yields the protein CASSPPLAKNIQYF. Combining the CDR3 with reference TRBV28 and TRBJ2-4 gives the whole variable domain DVKVTQSSRYLVKRTGEKVFLECVQDMDHENMFWYRQDPGLGLRLIYFSYDVKMKEKGDIPEGYSVSREKKERFSLILESASTNQTSMYLCASSPPLAKNIQYFGAGTRLSVL.

This clone was picked up a small number of times. CDR3 sequence: CASSFSGSNQPQHF. CDR3 nucleotide sequence: TGTGCCAGCAGCTTTTCGGGTAGCAATCAGCCCCAGCATTTT. The gene calls are TRBV7-2 and TRBJ1-5; D is unresolved. The germline gives CDR1 SGHTA, CDR2 FQGNSA. Trimming stripped 3 bases from V and 0 bases from J, with 6 bases between. The CDR3 consists of 14 residues.

The rearrangement uses TRBV5-1 and TRBJ1-2; 8 nucleotides align to TRBD1. This CDR3 is 14 amino acids long. Per the germline V gene, CDR1 is SGHRS and CDR2 is YFSETQ. Losses at the gene ends were 4 bases for V and 4 bases for J; bases not matched to a gene: 6. CDR3 amino acids: CASSAGQGSYGYTF. The CDR3 nucleotides are TGCGCCAGCAGCGCCGGACAGGGTAGCTATGGCTACACCTTC.

The chain uses TRBV2 and TRBJ1-4, with D possibly being TRBD1 (5 bases). V was shortened by 7 bases and J by 4 bases, with 10 bases between the two germline ends. The germline V gene encodes CDR1 SNHLY and CDR2 FYNNEI. The CDR3 totals 13 residues. CDR3 bases: TGTGCCAGCAAGGGGAGGGGTAATGAAAAACTGTTTTTT. Its translation is CASKGRGNEKLFF.

The CDR3 sequence: CASSLEAEGTYEQYF. CDR3 bases: TGTGCCAGCAGCTTAGAAGCGGAGGGGACCTACGAGCAGTACTTC. The chain recombines TRBV7-8 with TRBJ2-7, with D possibly matching TRBD2 (6 bases). Germline assignment: CDR1 SGHVS and CDR2 FQNEAQ. With 1 base removed from V and 2 bases from J, the gap between germline ends came to 12 bases. The CDR3 spans 15 residues. Full variable domain (remainder filled in from reference TRBV7-8 and TRBJ2-7): GAGVSQSPRYKVAKRGQDVALRCDPISGHVSLFWYQQALGQGPEFLTYFQNEAQLDKSGLPSDRFFAERPEGSVSTLKIQRTQQEDSAVYLCASSLEAEGTYEQYFGPGTRLTVT.

The rearrangement joins TRBV11-2 to TRBJ2-7, with a tentative D call TRBD1 (5 bases). V was clipped by 7 bases and J by 6 bases, with 16 bases between them. The length of the CDR3 is 13 residues. Germline CDR1 and CDR2: SGHAT and FQNNGV. This CDR3 reads CASKDNEQVEQYF. The CDR3 DNA sequence: TGTGCCAGCAAGGACAACGAGCAAGTCGAGCAGTACTTC.